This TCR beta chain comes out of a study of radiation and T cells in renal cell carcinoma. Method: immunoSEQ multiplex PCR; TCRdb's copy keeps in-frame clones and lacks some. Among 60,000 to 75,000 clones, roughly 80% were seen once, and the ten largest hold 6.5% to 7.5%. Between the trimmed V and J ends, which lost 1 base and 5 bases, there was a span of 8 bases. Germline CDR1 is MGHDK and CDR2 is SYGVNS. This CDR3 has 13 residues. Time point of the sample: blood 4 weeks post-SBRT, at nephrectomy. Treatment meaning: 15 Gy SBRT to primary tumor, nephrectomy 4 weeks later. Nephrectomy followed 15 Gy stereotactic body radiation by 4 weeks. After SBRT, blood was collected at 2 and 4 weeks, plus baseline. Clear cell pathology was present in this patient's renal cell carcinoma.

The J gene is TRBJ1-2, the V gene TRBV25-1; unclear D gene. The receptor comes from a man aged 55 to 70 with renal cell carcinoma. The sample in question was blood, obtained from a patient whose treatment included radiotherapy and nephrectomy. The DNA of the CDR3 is TGTGCCAGCAGTGAATTATTGGGGTATGGCTACACCTTC. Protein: CASSELLGYGYTF.